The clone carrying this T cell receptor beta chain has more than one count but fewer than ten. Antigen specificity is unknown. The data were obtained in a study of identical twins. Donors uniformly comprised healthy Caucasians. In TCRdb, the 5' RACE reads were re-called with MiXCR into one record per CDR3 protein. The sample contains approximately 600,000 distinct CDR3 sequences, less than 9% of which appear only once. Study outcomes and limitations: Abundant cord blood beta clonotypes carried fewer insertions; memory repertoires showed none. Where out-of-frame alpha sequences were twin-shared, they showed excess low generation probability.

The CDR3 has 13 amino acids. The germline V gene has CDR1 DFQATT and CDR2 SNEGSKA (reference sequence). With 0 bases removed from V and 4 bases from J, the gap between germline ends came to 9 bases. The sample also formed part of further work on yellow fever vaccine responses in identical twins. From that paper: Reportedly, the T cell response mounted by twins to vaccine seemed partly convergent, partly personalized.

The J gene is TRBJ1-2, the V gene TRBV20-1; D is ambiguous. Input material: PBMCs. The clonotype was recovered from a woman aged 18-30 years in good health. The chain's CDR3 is CSARDGNIYGYTF. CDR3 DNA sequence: TGCAGTGCTAGAGACGGTAACATCTATGGCTACACCTTC.